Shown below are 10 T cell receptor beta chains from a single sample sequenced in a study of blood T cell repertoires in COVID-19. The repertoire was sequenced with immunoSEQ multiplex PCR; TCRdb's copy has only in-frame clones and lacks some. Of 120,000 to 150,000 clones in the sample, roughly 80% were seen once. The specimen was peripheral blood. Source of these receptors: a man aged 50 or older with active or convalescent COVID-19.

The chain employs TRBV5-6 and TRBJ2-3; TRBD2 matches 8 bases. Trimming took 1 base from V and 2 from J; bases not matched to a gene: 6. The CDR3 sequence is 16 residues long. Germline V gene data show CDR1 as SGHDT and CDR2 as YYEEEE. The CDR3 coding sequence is TGTGCCAGCAGCTTGTTCTCAGCGGGAGCCACAGATACGCAGTATTTT. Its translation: CASSLFSAGATDTQYF.

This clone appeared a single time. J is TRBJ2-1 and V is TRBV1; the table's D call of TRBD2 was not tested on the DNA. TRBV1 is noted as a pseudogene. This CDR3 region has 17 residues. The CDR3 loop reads CTSSQGGLAGGYNEQFF. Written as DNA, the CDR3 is TGCACCAGCAGCCAGGGAGGACTAGCGGGAGGATACAATGAGCAGTTCTTC.

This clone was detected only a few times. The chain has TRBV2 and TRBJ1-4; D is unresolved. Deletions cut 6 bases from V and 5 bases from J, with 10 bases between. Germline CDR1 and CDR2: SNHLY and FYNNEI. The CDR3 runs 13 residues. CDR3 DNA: TGTGCCAGCAGGCCAGAACGAAATGAAAAACTGTTTTTT. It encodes CASRPERNEKLFF.

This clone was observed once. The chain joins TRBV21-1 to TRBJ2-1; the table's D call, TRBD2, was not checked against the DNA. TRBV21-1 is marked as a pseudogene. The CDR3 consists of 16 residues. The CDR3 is CASSKSGSGRDNEQFF. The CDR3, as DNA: TGTGCCAGCAGCAAATCGGGAAGCGGGAGAGACAATGAGCAGTTCTTC.

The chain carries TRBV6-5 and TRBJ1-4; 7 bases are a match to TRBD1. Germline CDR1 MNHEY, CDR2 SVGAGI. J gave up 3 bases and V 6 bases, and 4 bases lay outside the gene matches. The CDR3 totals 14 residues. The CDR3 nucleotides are TGTGCCAGCAGGAGGGGGCAGGCTAATGAAAAACTGTTTTTT. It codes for CASRRGQANEKLFF.

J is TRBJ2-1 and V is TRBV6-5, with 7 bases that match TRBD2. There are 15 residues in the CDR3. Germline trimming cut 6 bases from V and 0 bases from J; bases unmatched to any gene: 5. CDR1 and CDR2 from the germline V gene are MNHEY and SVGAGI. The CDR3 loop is CASRAGEVSYNEQFF. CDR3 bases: TGTGCCAGCAGGGCGGGAGAGGTCTCCTACAATGAGCAGTTCTTC.

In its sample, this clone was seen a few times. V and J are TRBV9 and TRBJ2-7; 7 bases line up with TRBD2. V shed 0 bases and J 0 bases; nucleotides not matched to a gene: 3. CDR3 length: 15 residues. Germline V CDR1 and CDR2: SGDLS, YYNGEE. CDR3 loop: CASSVGGRPSYEQYF. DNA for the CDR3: TGTGCCAGCAGCGTAGGCGGGAGACCCTCCTACGAGCAGTACTTC.

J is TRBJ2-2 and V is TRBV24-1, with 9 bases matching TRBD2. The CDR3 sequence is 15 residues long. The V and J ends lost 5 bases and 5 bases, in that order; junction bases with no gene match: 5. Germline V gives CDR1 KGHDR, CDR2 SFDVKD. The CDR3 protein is CATSVAGGGTGELFF. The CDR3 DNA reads TGTGCCACCAGTGTTGCGGGAGGGGGAACCGGGGAGCTGTTTTTT.

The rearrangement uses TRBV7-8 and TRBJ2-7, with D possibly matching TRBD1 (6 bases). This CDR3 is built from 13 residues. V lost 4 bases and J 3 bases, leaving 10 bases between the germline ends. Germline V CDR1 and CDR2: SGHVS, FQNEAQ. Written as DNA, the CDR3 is TGTGCCAGCAGCTGGGGGCAGCTCTACGAGCAGTACTTC. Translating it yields CASSWGQLYEQYF. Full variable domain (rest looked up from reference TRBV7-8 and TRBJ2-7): GAGVSQSPRYKVAKRGQDVALRCDPISGHVSLFWYQQALGQGPEFLTYFQNEAQLDKSGLPSDRFFAERPEGSVSTLKIQRTQQEDSAVYLCASSWGQLYEQYFGPGTRLTVT.

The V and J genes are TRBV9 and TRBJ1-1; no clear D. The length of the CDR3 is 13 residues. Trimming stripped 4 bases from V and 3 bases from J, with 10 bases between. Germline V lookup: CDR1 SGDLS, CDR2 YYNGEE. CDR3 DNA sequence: TGTGCCAGCAGCCCCCTCGCAGACACTGAAGCTTTCTTT. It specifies CASSPLADTEAFF.